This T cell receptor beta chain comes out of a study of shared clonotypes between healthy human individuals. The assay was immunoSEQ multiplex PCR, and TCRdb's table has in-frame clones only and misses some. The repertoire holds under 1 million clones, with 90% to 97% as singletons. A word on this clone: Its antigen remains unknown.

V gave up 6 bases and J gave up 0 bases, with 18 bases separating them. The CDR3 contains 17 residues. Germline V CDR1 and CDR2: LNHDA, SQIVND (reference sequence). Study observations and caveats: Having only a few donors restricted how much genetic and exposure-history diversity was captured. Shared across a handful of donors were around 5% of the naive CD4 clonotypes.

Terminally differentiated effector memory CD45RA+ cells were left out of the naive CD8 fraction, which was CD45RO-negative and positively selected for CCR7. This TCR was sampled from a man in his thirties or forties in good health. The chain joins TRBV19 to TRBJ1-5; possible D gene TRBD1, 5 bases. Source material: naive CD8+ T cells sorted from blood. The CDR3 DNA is TGTGCCAGTAGCCGACCCCCGACAGAGTATAGCAATCAGCCCCAGCATTTT. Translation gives CASSRPPTEYSNQPQHF.